The rows below give T cell receptor beta chains drawn from one sample of a study of shared clonotypes between healthy human individuals. Only in-frame clones appear in the TCRdb table, and some are missing; sequencing was by immunoSEQ multiplex PCR. Among some 1 million clones listed, under 80% were seen once. The sample taken for sequencing was memory CD4+ T cells sorted from blood. The receptors shown here come from a man in his late teens or twenties in good health. CDR3s include the opening cysteine and the closing phenylalanine or tryptophan. The order of the fields is V gene, J gene, D gene, clone size, CDR3 DNA, CDR3 protein. The D gene is left open where the match is weak. Size tells how often a clone was seen (once, few, many) or the class of an expanded clone, and some rows leave it out.

v_gene: TRBV5-1; j_gene: TRBJ2-7; d_gene: NA; abundance: NA; CDR3nt: TGCGCCAGCAGCCTCGGACACTCTCGCGAGCAGTACTTC; CDR3aa: CASSLGHSREQYF
v_gene: TRBV27; j_gene: TRBJ2-7; d_gene: NA; abundance: NA; CDR3nt: TGTGCCAGCAGGAAACGGGGCTCCTACGAGCAGTACTTC; CDR3aa: CASRKRGSYEQYF
v_gene: TRBV4-3; j_gene: TRBJ2-7; d_gene: TRBD2; abundance: NA; CDR3nt: TGCGCCAGCAGCCATAGCGGGAAGAGCTACGAGCAGTACTTC; CDR3aa: CASSHSGKSYEQYF
v_gene: TRBV7-7; j_gene: TRBJ1-1; d_gene: NA; abundance: few; CDR3nt: TGTGCTAGCAGCCTCGATCGGAACACTGAAGCTTTCTTT; CDR3aa: CASSLDRNTEAFF
v_gene: TRBV19; j_gene: TRBJ2-3; d_gene: NA; abundance: few; CDR3nt: TGTGCCAGTAGTATAGCGGGGGGCCGAAGCACAGATACGCAGTATTTT; CDR3aa: CASSIAGGRSTDTQYF
v_gene: TRBV7-2; j_gene: TRBJ1-6; d_gene: NA; abundance: many; CDR3nt: TGTGCCAGCAGCTCTTACCAGGGGACTGGGGGATCACCCCTCCACTTT; CDR3aa: CASSSYQGTGGSPLHF
v_gene: TRBV28; j_gene: TRBJ1-5; d_gene: TRBD1; abundance: NA; CDR3nt: TGTGCCAGCAGTTTAGACAGGGCCCCGGGAAATCAGCCCCAGCATTTT; CDR3aa: CASSLDRAPGNQPQHF
v_gene: TRBV7-2; j_gene: TRBJ1-4; d_gene: NA; abundance: NA; CDR3nt: TGTGCCAGCAGCTTAGCTGGGGCAGGGACTAATGAAAAACTGTTTTTT; CDR3aa: CASSLAGAGTNEKLFF
v_gene: TRBV4-1; j_gene: TRBJ1-2; d_gene: TRBD1; abundance: many; CDR3nt: TGCGCCAGCAGCCAAGTTGCCAGGGGGGATGGCTACACCTTC; CDR3aa: CASSQVARGDGYTF
v_gene: TRBV28; j_gene: TRBJ1-2; d_gene: NA; abundance: NA; CDR3nt: TGTGCCAGCAGTTTTAAGAGGGCTGGCTACACCTTC; CDR3aa: CASSFKRAGYTF
v_gene: TRBV28; j_gene: TRBJ1-3; d_gene: NA; abundance: NA; CDR3nt: TGTGCCAGCAGTTTTTACATTGCCTCTGGAAACACCATATATTTT; CDR3aa: CASSFYIASGNTIYF
v_gene: TRBV5-3; j_gene: TRBJ2-5; d_gene: NA; abundance: few; CDR3nt: TGTGCCAGAAGCGGAGGGGGAGTCCAAGAGACCCAGTACTTC; CDR3aa: CARSGGGVQETQYF
v_gene: TRBV11-2; j_gene: TRBJ2-5; d_gene: NA; abundance: NA; CDR3nt: TGTGCCAGCAGCTTAGGCTCGCACCAAGAGACCCAGTACTTC; CDR3aa: CASSLGSHQETQYF
v_gene: TRBV19; j_gene: TRBJ1-6; d_gene: NA; abundance: NA; CDR3nt: TGTGCCAGTAGGTCGGCGCTCTCCAAAACACGCCTTAATTCACCCCTCCACTTT; CDR3aa: CASRSALSKTRLNSPLHF
v_gene: TRBV6-4; j_gene: TRBJ1-2; d_gene: NA; abundance: few; CDR3nt: TGTGCCAGCAGTGACCAGTCCTATGGCTACACCTTC; CDR3aa: CASSDQSYGYTF
v_gene: TRBV7-2; j_gene: TRBJ1-6; d_gene: TRBD1; abundance: once; CDR3nt: TGTGCCAGCAGCCCGGGGACAGGGATGACTTCACCCCTCCACTTT; CDR3aa: CASSPGTGMTSPLHF
v_gene: TRBV30; j_gene: TRBJ1-3; d_gene: TRBD1; abundance: NA; CDR3nt: TGTGCCATACAGACAGGGGTCGGAAACACCATATATTTT; CDR3aa: CAIQTGVGNTIYF
v_gene: TRBV2; j_gene: TRBJ2-1; d_gene: TRBD1; abundance: NA; CDR3nt: TGTGCCAGCAGTGAGAGTCAGGGGGCCGGGAATGAGCAGTTCTTC; CDR3aa: CASSESQGAGNEQFF
v_gene: TRBV21-1; j_gene: TRBJ2-7; d_gene: NA; abundance: NA; CDR3nt: TGTGCCAGCAGCAAACCGGACAGCTACGAGCAGTACTTC; CDR3aa: CASSKPDSYEQYF
v_gene: TRBV12-5; j_gene: TRBJ1-6; d_gene: TRBD1; abundance: NA; CDR3nt: TGTGCTAGTGGTCCACCTGCCGGGACAGGGTCCTTT; CDR3aa: CASGPPAGTGSF
v_gene: TRBV5-4; j_gene: TRBJ2-1; d_gene: TRBD1; abundance: few; CDR3nt: TGTGCCAGCAGGCTAGACAGGGCTCTATCCTACAATGAGCAGTTCTTC; CDR3aa: CASRLDRALSYNEQFF
v_gene: TRBV19; j_gene: TRBJ1-2; d_gene: NA; abundance: once; CDR3nt: TGTGCCAGTAATGAACACCTGACGAGCTACACCTTC; CDR3aa: CASNEHLTSYTF
v_gene: TRBV10-3; j_gene: TRBJ2-2; d_gene: NA; abundance: NA; CDR3nt: TGTGCCATCAGTGACGGGCCAGTATCCGGGGAGCTGTTTTTT; CDR3aa: CAISDGPVSGELFF
v_gene: TRBV10-2; j_gene: TRBJ1-5; d_gene: NA; abundance: NA; CDR3nt: TGCGCCAGCACCCTAGGAGGGGGAAACAATCAGCCCCAGCATTTT; CDR3aa: CASTLGGGNNQPQHF
v_gene: TRBV11-2; j_gene: TRBJ2-1; d_gene: TRBD2; abundance: NA; CDR3nt: TGTGCCAGCAGCTTAGAGCCCCACACTAGCGGGATGTGGTTCTTC; CDR3aa: CASSLEPHTSGMWFF
v_gene: TRBV7-2; j_gene: TRBJ2-5; d_gene: NA; abundance: NA; CDR3nt: TGTGCCAGCAGCTTGGTGGGACAAGAGACCCAGTACTTC; CDR3aa: CASSLVGQETQYF
v_gene: TRBV7-2; j_gene: TRBJ2-7; d_gene: NA; abundance: NA; CDR3nt: TGTGCCAGCAGAAAAGACAGGAGCTCCTACGAGCAGTACTTC; CDR3aa: CASRKDRSSYEQYF
v_gene: TRBV6-1; j_gene: TRBJ1-2; d_gene: NA; abundance: NA; CDR3nt: TGTGCCAGCAGTGAAGAAGCCCTCCCGAAAGGCGGCTACACCTTC; CDR3aa: CASSEEALPKGGYTF
v_gene: TRBV10-3; j_gene: TRBJ2-3; d_gene: NA; abundance: NA; CDR3nt: TGTGCCATCAAGGTGGGGGCCCAAAGTACGGATACGCAGTATTTT; CDR3aa: CAIKVGAQSTDTQYF
v_gene: TRBV4-1; j_gene: TRBJ1-1; d_gene: NA; abundance: many; CDR3nt: TGCGCCAGCGGGGGGCTGAACACTGAAGCTTTCTTT; CDR3aa: CASGGLNTEAFF
v_gene: TRBV27; j_gene: TRBJ1-6; d_gene: NA; abundance: NA; CDR3nt: TGTGCCAGCAGTTCGACTTTAATGCGGTCACCCCTCCACTTT; CDR3aa: CASSSTLMRSPLHF
v_gene: TRBV6-5; j_gene: TRBJ1-4; d_gene: NA; abundance: NA; CDR3nt: TGTGCCAGCAGTTACGCCGGGAAAGGGGAAAAACTGTTTTTT; CDR3aa: CASSYAGKGEKLFF
v_gene: TRBV11-3; j_gene: TRBJ2-4; d_gene: NA; abundance: NA; CDR3nt: TGTGCCAGCAGCCAAGTTGGAGACATTCAGTACTTC; CDR3aa: CASSQVGDIQYF
v_gene: TRBV7-2; j_gene: TRBJ2-5; d_gene: TRBD2; abundance: NA; CDR3nt: TGTGCCAGCAGAGAACTAGCGGGAGAAAACCCATGGAGGGAGACCCAGTACTTC; CDR3aa: CASRELAGENPWRETQYF
v_gene: TRBV5-5; j_gene: TRBJ2-5; d_gene: NA; abundance: NA; CDR3nt: TGTGCCAGCAGCTTTATCACACCGCAAGAGACCCAGTACTTC; CDR3aa: CASSFITPQETQYF
v_gene: TRBV7-8; j_gene: TRBJ1-1; d_gene: NA; abundance: NA; CDR3nt: TGTGCCAGCAGCCGACAGGAGAACACTGAAGCTTTCTTT; CDR3aa: CASSRQENTEAFF
v_gene: TRBV5-1; j_gene: TRBJ2-3; d_gene: NA; abundance: NA; CDR3nt: TGCGCCAGCAGCTTGGGTGGGGTAGATACGCAGTATTTT; CDR3aa: CASSLGGVDTQYF
v_gene: TRBV2; j_gene: TRBJ1-3; d_gene: TRBD1; abundance: NA; CDR3nt: TGTGCCAGCAGTGAAGAAGGGGACAGAGCTGACACCATATATTTT; CDR3aa: CASSEEGDRADTIYF
v_gene: TRBV28; j_gene: TRBJ2-2; d_gene: NA; abundance: once; CDR3nt: TGTGCCAGCACGTCTTGGGGGGCGAACACCGGGGAGCTGTTTTTT; CDR3aa: CASTSWGANTGELFF
v_gene: TRBV19; j_gene: TRBJ2-2; d_gene: NA; abundance: NA; CDR3nt: TGTGCCAGTAGCGAGACAGGGAACACCGGGGAGCTGTTTTTT; CDR3aa: CASSETGNTGELFF
v_gene: TRBV5-4; j_gene: TRBJ1-6; d_gene: NA; abundance: once; CDR3nt: TGTGCCAGCAGCCTGGGACTAACCTCACCCCTCCACTTT; CDR3aa: CASSLGLTSPLHF
v_gene: TRBV19; j_gene: TRBJ1-2; d_gene: NA; abundance: NA; CDR3nt: TGTGCCAGTACGAATAGGGCAGGGAACTATGGCTACACCTTC; CDR3aa: CASTNRAGNYGYTF
v_gene: TRBV5-4; j_gene: TRBJ2-3; d_gene: NA; abundance: NA; CDR3nt: TGTGCCAGCACCCTTTGGAGCACAGATACGCAGTATTTT; CDR3aa: CASTLWSTDTQYF
v_gene: TRBV6-5; j_gene: TRBJ2-5; d_gene: TRBD2; abundance: NA; CDR3nt: TGTGCCAGCACTTCCGGGACTAGCGGAGAGACCCAGTACTTC; CDR3aa: CASTSGTSGETQYF
v_gene: TRBV4-1; j_gene: TRBJ1-1; d_gene: NA; abundance: NA; CDR3nt: TGCGCCAGCAGCCAGCCCGTACGAGGGAAGACTGAAGCTTTCTTT; CDR3aa: CASSQPVRGKTEAFF
v_gene: TRBV4-3; j_gene: TRBJ2-5; d_gene: TRBD2; abundance: NA; CDR3nt: TGCGCCAGCAGCCAGAGTAGCGCGGGAGGAGAGACCCAGTACTTC; CDR3aa: CASSQSSAGGETQYF
v_gene: TRBV7-9; j_gene: TRBJ1-1; d_gene: NA; abundance: few; CDR3nt: TGTGCCAGCAGCATGGCCGGCGCCAGGAGCACTGAAGCTTTCTTT; CDR3aa: CASSMAGARSTEAFF
v_gene: TRBV2; j_gene: TRBJ1-4; d_gene: NA; abundance: NA; CDR3nt: TGTGCCAGCAGTGAAGGATGGGCAAAAACTGAAAAACTGTTTTTT; CDR3aa: CASSEGWAKTEKLFF
v_gene: TRBV30; j_gene: TRBJ2-1; d_gene: TRBD1; abundance: NA; CDR3nt: TGTGCCTGGAGTATTGGACAGGGTCTGGCTTGGCAGTTCTTC; CDR3aa: CAWSIGQGLAWQFF
v_gene: TRBV10-2; j_gene: TRBJ2-7; d_gene: NA; abundance: NA; CDR3nt: TGCGCCAGCAGAGGGGACCGACTAAACTACGAGCAGTACTTC; CDR3aa: CASRGDRLNYEQYF
v_gene: TRBV7-2; j_gene: TRBJ1-1; d_gene: TRBD1; abundance: NA; CDR3nt: TGTGCCAGCAGCTTAGGGGCAGGGGGCAGTACTGAAGCTTTCTTT; CDR3aa: CASSLGAGGSTEAFF
v_gene: TRBV30; j_gene: TRBJ1-1; d_gene: NA; abundance: NA; CDR3nt: TGTGCCTGGAGTAGGGGGGCAGGCACTGAAGCTTTCTTT; CDR3aa: CAWSRGAGTEAFF
v_gene: TRBV6-1; j_gene: TRBJ1-1; d_gene: TRBD1; abundance: few; CDR3nt: TGTGCCAGCAGGGACAGGTGGAACACTGAAGCTTTCTTT; CDR3aa: CASRDRWNTEAFF
v_gene: TRBV6-5; j_gene: TRBJ1-1; d_gene: TRBD1; abundance: NA; CDR3nt: TGTGCCAGCAGTTACACAAGAGGGACAGGCGGGACTAAAGCTTTCTTT; CDR3aa: CASSYTRGTGGTKAFF